This T cell receptor beta chain appears in the sequencing data of a study of cytomegalovirus exposure and HLA in healthy donors. General study findings and limits: The presence/absence work took it that sequencing depth was about the same across donors. A prior analysis recorded that most TCR beta V segments were productive about 87% or about 30% of the time.

Trimming at V came to 2 bases and at J to 3 bases, leaving 12 bases not matched to a gene. Germline V gene data show CDR1 as SGHVS and CDR2 as FQNEAQ. This CDR3 has 18 amino acids. A single count supports this clone. Its antigen is not identified. A multiplex PCR was run with 60 Vbeta primers and 13 Jbeta primers. Using immunoSEQ multiplex PCR, the repertoire was profiled, and TCRdb retains in-frame clones only, with some absent. The sample shows over 150,000 clones, roughly four fifths of them seen only once. The sample taken for sequencing was PBMCs. The chain recombines TRBV7-8 with TRBJ2-3, with 9 bases that match TRBD2. The TCR was taken from a woman in her twenties or thirties in good health and CMV-seronegative. The CDR3 loop is CASSLFGRGGKGTDTQYF. The CDR3 DNA is TGTGCCAGCAGCTTATTTGGGCGGGGGGGCAAGGGAACAGATACGCAGTATTTT.